This paragraph reports one T cell receptor (beta chain). As yet, its antigen is unknown. Libraries were prepared by immunoSEQ multiplex PCR; TCRdb keeps only in-frame clonotypes and omits some of them. Of around 5,600 clones in the sample, 65% to 80% were seen once. Repertoires were sampled repeatedly during chemoradiotherapy. This sample was taken from a study of chemoradiotherapy in HPV16-positive cancers. Study-wide findings and caveats: HPV-specific T cells were functionally defined from only a couple of HPV16-positive patients. During treatment, candidate HPV-specific clones and E7-related motifs expanded in tumor.

This sample comprised tumor tissue, obtained from a patient who underwent chemoradiotherapy. The TCR originated in a human donor with HPV-associated anogenital cancer.

The CDR3 protein is CASSLWRPQETQYF. The CDR3, as DNA: TGTGCCAGCAGCTTGTGGCGGCCCCAAGAGACCCAGTACTTC. The chain employs TRBV5-6 and TRBJ2-5, with D unclear. Between the trimmed V and J ends, which lost 1 base and 1 base, there was a span of 8 bases. CDR1 is SGHDT and CDR2 is YYEEEE in the germline V gene. This CDR3 region has 14 residues.